Following are 25 T cell receptor beta chains from one sample sequenced in a study of CD8+ T cells in alopecia areata. The sample's treatment: oral pan-JAK inhibitor, 5-10 mg twice daily. TCR sequencing used cDNA made by reverse transcription of extracted RNA. Data came from immunoSEQ multiplex PCR; TCRdb stores just in-frame clones and leaves some out. The sample has about 210,000 clones, less than 65% seen once; the top ten hold 3.5% to 5%. This specimen was CD4+ T cells sorted from blood, taken at week 4, from a patient treated with tofacitinib. These receptor sequences come from a human donor with alopecia areata.

This clone has only one observation. The rearrangement links TRBV19 to TRBJ2-1; D possibly matches TRBD1 or TRBD2 (7 bases each). V gave up 3 bases and J gave up 4 bases, with 13 bases separating them. CDR1 LNHDA and CDR2 SQIVND come from the germline V gene (reference sequence). This CDR3 is built from 15 residues. As DNA, the CDR3 is TGTGCCAGTAGTATCCAGGGGGGGATATACAATGAGCAGTTCTTC. Translating gives CASSIQGGIYNEQFF.

V gene TRBV7-2 combines with J gene TRBJ2-1; a weak D match, TRBD1 (6 bases). This CDR3 spans 15 amino acids. The germline gives CDR1 SGHTA, CDR2 FQGNSA. V lost 6 bases and J 5 bases, leaving 17 bases between the germline ends. CDR3 sequence reads: CASRLGQIMNNEQFF. In DNA form, the CDR3 reads TGTGCCAGCAGGCTCGGACAGATAATGAACAATGAGCAGTTCTTC.

V gene TRBV4-3 combines with J gene TRBJ2-5, with 10 bases that match TRBD2. Looked up from germline, CDR1 is LGHNA and CDR2 is YSLEER. V trimming: 7 bases; J trimming: 5 bases; junction bases outside the gene matches: 7. The CDR3 length is 14 residues. The CDR3 coding sequence is TGCGCCAGCACCCTATTACTAGCGGGGGAGACCCAGTACTTC. Translating it yields CASTLLLAGETQYF.

The chain recombines TRBV2 with TRBJ1-6, with D possibly being TRBD1 (5 bases). Germline V CDR1 and CDR2: SNHLY, FYNNEI. Trimming pared 11 bases from V and 0 bases from J, leaving 14 bases between. This CDR3 is built from 15 residues. The CDR3 bases are TGTGCCGGAGGCGGGGGGAACTCCTATAATTCACCCCTCCACTTT. It yields the protein CAGGGGNSYNSPLHF.

The chain combines TRBV10-3 with TRBJ2-3; D is possibly TRBD1 or TRBD2 (5 bases each). CDR1 and CDR2 from the germline V gene are ENHRY and SYGVKD. This CDR3 contains 16 residues. The V and J ends lost 4 bases and 0 bases respectively, with 14 bases between them. The CDR3 coding sequence is TGTGCCATCAGTGCCCGGGACGGATCTAGCACAGATACGCAGTATTTT. It codes for CAISARDGSSTDTQYF.

The chain couples TRBV7-9 to TRBJ2-2; no clear D gene. This CDR3 region has 12 residues. The germline V gene encodes CDR1 SEHNR and CDR2 FQNEAQ (reference sequence). V was clipped by 1 base and J by 6 bases, with 3 bases between them. The CDR3 is CASSLEPGELFF. The CDR3 region has the DNA TGTGCCAGCAGCTTAGAACCCGGGGAGCTGTTTTTT.

V is TRBV30 and J is TRBJ1-6, with 7 bases lining up with TRBD1. The V and J ends lost 5 bases and 12 bases, in that order; junction bases with no gene match: 7. Germline loops: CDR1 GTSNPN, CDR2 SVGIG (reference sequence). This CDR3 contains 12 residues. CDR3 sequence: CAWDRVRKPLHF. Here the CDR3 DNA reads TGTGCCTGGGACAGGGTCAGGAAACCCCTCCACTTT.

The chain has TRBV4-3 and TRBJ2-7; D is uncertain. The CDR3 is 14 residues long. From germline, CDR1 is LGHNA and CDR2 YSLEER. The V end lost 2 bases, the J end lost 5 bases, and 13 bases lay between the germline ends. In DNA, the CDR3 is TGCGCCAGCAGCCAAAATAAGGTGGTGGACGAGCAGTACTTC. The encoded protein is CASSQNKVVDEQYF.

The V call is TRBV5-1, the J call TRBJ2-1, with D perhaps matching TRBD2 (6 bases). There are 15 residues in the CDR3. With 4 bases removed from V and 6 bases from J, the gap between germline ends came to 17 bases. Germline CDR1 SGHRS, CDR2 YFSETQ. The CDR3 coding sequence is TGCGCCAGCAGCCCAGCCCCTCGGGGGATCAATGAGCAGTTCTTC. Its translation is CASSPAPRGINEQFF.

This CDR3 reads CSVVSGGSNQPQHF. Written as DNA, the CDR3 is TGCAGCGTTGTATCGGGGGGGAGCAATCAGCCCCAGCATTTT. The chain combines TRBV29-1 with TRBJ1-5, with D tentatively TRBD1 (5 bases). The germline CDR1 and CDR2 sequences are SQVTM and ANQGSEA. The CDR3 is 14 amino acids. V lost 4 bases to trimming and J lost 1 base, with 11 bases between them.

For the CDR3, the DNA is TGTGCCAGCAGCGCGAAATCGGGCGGGGAGACCCAGTACTTC. Translated: CASSAKSGGETQYF. The chain joins TRBV4-2 to TRBJ2-5; the D gene is possibly TRBD2 (5 bases). The CDR3 is made up of 14 amino acids. CDR1 LGHNA and CDR2 YNFKEQ come from the germline V gene. The V gene lost 5 bases and the J gene lost 5 bases, with 15 bases spanning the gap.

This clone was seen only a few times. The chain combines TRBV23-1 with TRBJ1-1, with 9 positions matching TRBD1. TRBV23-1 qualifies as an ORF whose function is uncertain. V lost 2 bases to trimming and J lost 6 bases; unmatched junction nucleotides: 4. This CDR3 region has 14 residues. The chain's CDR3 is CASSQKTGGAEAFF. Written as DNA, the CDR3 is TGCGCCAGCAGTCAAAAAACAGGGGGCGCTGAAGCTTTCTTT.

CDR3 DNA sequence: TGTGCCAGCACCCGACCAGCAGATACGCAGTATTTT. Protein sequence: CASTRPADTQYF. The gene calls are TRBV2 and TRBJ2-3; D not certain. V was clipped by 7 bases and J by 4 bases, with 9 bases between them. CDR1 SNHLY and CDR2 FYNNEI come from the germline V gene. There are 12 residues in the CDR3.

This chain joins TRBV29-1 and TRBJ1-1; 9 nucleotides agree with TRBD1. The germline CDR1 and CDR2 sequences are SQVTM and ANQGSEA. The CDR3 loop spans 12 amino acids. V shed 6 bases and J 4 bases; nucleotides not matched to a gene: 3. In nucleotides, the CDR3 is TGCAGCGTGGGGGACAGGGTCACTGAAGCTTTCTTT. Translating gives CSVGDRVTEAFF.

This clone was observed a few times. The rearrangement uses TRBV28 and TRBJ1-5; D gene ambiguous. This CDR3 is 14 amino acids long. V was cut by 1 base and J by 5 bases, with 9 bases left in between. Looked up from germline, CDR1 is MDHEN and CDR2 is SYDVKM. The CDR3 spells CASSLSRFDQPQHF. The CDR3 coding sequence is TGTGCCAGCAGTTTATCACGATTCGATCAGCCCCAGCATTTT.

The CDR3 here is CASSYGGTYEQYF. The CDR3 DNA is TGTGCCAGCAGTTACGGGGGGACCTACGAGCAGTACTTC. The chain links TRBV6-5 to TRBJ2-7; D might be TRBD2 (6 bases). CDR1 is MNHEY, CDR2 SVGAGI, per germline. V shed 2 bases and J shed 2 bases, with 7 bases lying between them. The CDR3 runs to 13 residues.

The genes are TRBV2 and TRBJ1-5; 9 positions match TRBD1. After removal of 7 bases from V and 7 bases from J, the junction contained 8 bases not matched to a gene. The germline V gene has CDR1 SNHLY and CDR2 FYNNEI. This CDR3 contains 14 residues. CDR3 residues: CASKGTGIRQPQHF. In nucleotides, the CDR3 is TGTGCCAGCAAGGGGACAGGGATTAGGCAGCCCCAGCATTTT.

V and J are TRBV27 and TRBJ2-7, with 9 nucleotides matching TRBD1. The CDR3 is 14 amino acids. The ends lost 5 bases at V and 0 bases at J; junction bases unmatched: 2. CDR1 MNHEY and CDR2 SMNVEV come from the germline V gene (reference sequence). CDR3 bases: TGTGCCAGCAGTCAGGACAGGGGCTCCTACGAGCAGTACTTC. It is translated as CASSQDRGSYEQYF.

The chain links TRBV7-2 to TRBJ1-2; 8 bases are a match to TRBD1. The V gene end was trimmed by 6 bases and the J gene end by 4 bases; junction bases not matched to a gene: 4. The CDR3 is made up of 13 amino acids. Germline values: CDR1 SGHTA, CDR2 FQGNSA. The DNA of the CDR3 is TGTGCCAGCAGACCCGGACAGGGCTATGGCTACACCTTC. Translated: CASRPGQGYGYTF.

This clone was seen only a few times. The chain has TRBV29-1 and TRBJ2-5; D may be TRBD2 (6 bases). CDR1 is SQVTM, CDR2 ANQGSEA, per germline. The CDR3 runs to 14 residues. V dropped 1 base and J dropped 4 bases, with 13 bases sitting between them. CDR3 coding DNA: TGCAGCGTTGAAGGGGCAGAGGGAGGAGAGACCCAGTACTTC. It codes for CSVEGAEGGETQYF. Complete variable domain (other parts from reference TRBV29-1 and TRBJ2-5): SAVISQKPSRDICQRGTSLTIQCQVDSQVTMMFWYRQQPGQSLTLIATANQGSEATYESGFVIDKFPISRPNLTFSTLTVSNMSPEDSSIYLCSVEGAEGGETQYFGPGTRLLVL.

The chain joins TRBV11-1 to TRBJ1-1, with no clear D. V was trimmed by 1 base and J by 3 bases, leaving 9 bases between them. Germline-derived CDR1 and CDR2 are SGHAT and FQDESV (reference sequence). The CDR3 totals 14 residues. CDR3 in DNA: TGTGCCAGCAGCTTAGAGGTGACCGACACTGAAGCTTTCTTT. It is translated as CASSLEVTDTEAFF.

The chain employs TRBV2 and TRBJ2-3; D possibly matches TRBD1 or TRBD2 (7 bases each). The ends were cut back, 7 bases at V and 5 bases at J, with 25 bases in the middle. This CDR3 is 17 amino acids long. The germline V gene encodes CDR1 SNHLY and CDR2 FYNNEI. Here the CDR3 DNA reads TGTGCCAGCACCCCCTTTTTCAGGGGGGGCCGGAAAGATACGCAGTATTTT. Protein sequence: CASTPFFRGGRKDTQYF.

This clone was detected a few times. The chain carries TRBV5-4 and TRBJ1-2; 10 bases match TRBD1. Germline CDR1 is SGHNT and CDR2 is YYREEE (reference sequence). The CDR3 length is 15 residues. The trim removed 3 bases at V and 3 bases at J, leaving 5 bases unmatched. CDR3 nucleotide sequence: TGTGCCAGCAGCTGGGGACAGGGGTACGACTATGGCTACACCTTC. Translation gives CASSWGQGYDYGYTF.

The chain recombines TRBV18 with TRBJ1-2; D is ambiguous. The germline V gene has CDR1 KGHSH and CDR2 LQKENI. This CDR3 comprises 13 residues. Trimming cost V 3 bases and J 7 bases, with 12 bases left between them. DNA for the CDR3: TGTGCCAGCTCACCGCTAGATATTCTTGGCTACACCTTC. Protein product: CASSPLDILGYTF.

V gene TRBV13 combines with J gene TRBJ1-6; D gene unclear. The CDR3 contains 14 residues. Germline assignment: CDR1 PRHDT and CDR2 FYEKMQ (reference sequence). The V end lost 5 bases, the J end lost 5 bases, and 10 bases lay between the germline ends. The CDR3 protein is CASSNRRNNSPLHF. The CDR3 DNA reads TGTGCCAGCAGCAACAGACGGAATAATTCACCCCTCCACTTT.